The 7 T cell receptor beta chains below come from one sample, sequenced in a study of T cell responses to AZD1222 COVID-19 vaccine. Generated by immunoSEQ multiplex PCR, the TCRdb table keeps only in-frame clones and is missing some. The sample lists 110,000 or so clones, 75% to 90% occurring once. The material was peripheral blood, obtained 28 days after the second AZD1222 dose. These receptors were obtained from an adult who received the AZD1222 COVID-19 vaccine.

CDR3 region: CASSHNPGGIQETQYF. The CDR3 DNA follows: TGCGCCAGCAGCCACAACCCAGGGGGAATTCAAGAGACCCAGTACTTC. The chain combines TRBV5-1 with TRBJ2-5; 7 bases agree with TRBD1. J was trimmed by 2 bases and V by 4 bases; bases with no gene match: 11. Germline CDR1 SGHRS, CDR2 YFSETQ. This CDR3 has 16 residues.

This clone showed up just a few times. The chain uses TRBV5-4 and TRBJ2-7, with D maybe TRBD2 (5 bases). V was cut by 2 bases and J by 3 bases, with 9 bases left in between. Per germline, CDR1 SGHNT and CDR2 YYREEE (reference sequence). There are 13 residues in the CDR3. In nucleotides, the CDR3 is TGTGCCAGCAGCTTTGGACGGGACTACGAGCAGTACTTC. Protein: CASSFGRDYEQYF. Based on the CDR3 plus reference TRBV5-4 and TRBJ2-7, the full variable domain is ETGVTQSPTHLIKTRGQQVTLRCSSQSGHNTVSWYQQALGQGPQFIFQYYREEENGRGNFPPRFSGLQFPNYSSELNVNALELDDSALYLCASSFGRDYEQYFGPGTRLTVT.

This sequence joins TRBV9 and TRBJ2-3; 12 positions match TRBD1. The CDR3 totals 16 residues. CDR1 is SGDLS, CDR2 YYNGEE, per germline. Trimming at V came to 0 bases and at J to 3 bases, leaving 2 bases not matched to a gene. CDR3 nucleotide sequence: TGTGCCAGCAGCGTAGGGGGACAGGGGGCGACAGATACGCAGTATTTT. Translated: CASSVGGQGATDTQYF.

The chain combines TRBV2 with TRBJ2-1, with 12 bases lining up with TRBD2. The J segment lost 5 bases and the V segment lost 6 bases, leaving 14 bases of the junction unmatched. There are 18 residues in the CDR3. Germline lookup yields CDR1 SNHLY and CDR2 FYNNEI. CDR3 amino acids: CASSTGTSGSAAHNEQFF. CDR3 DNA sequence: TGTGCCAGCAGCACCGGGACTAGCGGGTCCGCAGCTCACAATGAGCAGTTCTTC.

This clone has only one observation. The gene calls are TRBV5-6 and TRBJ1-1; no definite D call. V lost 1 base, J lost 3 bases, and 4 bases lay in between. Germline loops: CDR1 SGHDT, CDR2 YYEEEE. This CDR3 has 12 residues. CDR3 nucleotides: TGTGCCAGCAGCTTGCCTGACACTGAAGCTTTCTTT. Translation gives CASSLPDTEAFF.

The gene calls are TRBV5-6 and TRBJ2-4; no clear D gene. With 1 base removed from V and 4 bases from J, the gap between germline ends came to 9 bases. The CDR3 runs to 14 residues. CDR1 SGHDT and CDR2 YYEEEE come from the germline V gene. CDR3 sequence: CASSLRHSKNIQYF. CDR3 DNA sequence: TGTGCCAGCAGCTTGAGGCATTCTAAAAACATTCAGTACTTC.

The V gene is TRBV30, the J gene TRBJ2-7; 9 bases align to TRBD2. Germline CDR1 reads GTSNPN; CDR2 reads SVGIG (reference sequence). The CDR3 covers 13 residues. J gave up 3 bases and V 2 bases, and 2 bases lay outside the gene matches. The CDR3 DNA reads TGTGCCTGGAGTTCTAGCGGGATCTACGAGCAGTACTTC. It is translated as CAWSSSGIYEQYF.